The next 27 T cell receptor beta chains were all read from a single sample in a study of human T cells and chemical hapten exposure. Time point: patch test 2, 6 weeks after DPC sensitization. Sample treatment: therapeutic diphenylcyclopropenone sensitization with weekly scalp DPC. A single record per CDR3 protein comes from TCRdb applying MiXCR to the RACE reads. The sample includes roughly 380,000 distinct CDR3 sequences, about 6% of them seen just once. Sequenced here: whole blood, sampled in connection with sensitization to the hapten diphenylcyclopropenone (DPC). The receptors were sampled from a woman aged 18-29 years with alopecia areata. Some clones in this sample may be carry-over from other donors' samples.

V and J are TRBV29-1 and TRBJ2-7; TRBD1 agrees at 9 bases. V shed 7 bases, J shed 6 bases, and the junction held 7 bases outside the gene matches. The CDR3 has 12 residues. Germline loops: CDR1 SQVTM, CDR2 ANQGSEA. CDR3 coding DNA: TGCAGCGCCGCCGGGACAGGGCGCGAGCAGTACTTC. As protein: CSAAGTGREQYF.

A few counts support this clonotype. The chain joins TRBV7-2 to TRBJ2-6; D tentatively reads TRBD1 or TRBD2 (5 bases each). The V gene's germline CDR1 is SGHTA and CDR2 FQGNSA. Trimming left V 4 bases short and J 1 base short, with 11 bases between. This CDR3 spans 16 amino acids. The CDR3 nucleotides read TGTGCCAGCAGCTCCGGGACGGGATCTGGGGCCAACGTCCTGACTTTC. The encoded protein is CASSSGTGSGANVLTF.

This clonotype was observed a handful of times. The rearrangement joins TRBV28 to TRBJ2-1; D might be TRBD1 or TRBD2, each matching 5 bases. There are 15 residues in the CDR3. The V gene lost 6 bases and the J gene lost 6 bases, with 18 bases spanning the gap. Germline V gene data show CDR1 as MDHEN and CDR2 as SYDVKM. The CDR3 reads CASRPPGSRINEQFF. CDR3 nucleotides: TGTGCCAGCAGGCCTCCAGGGAGTCGAATCAATGAGCAGTTCTTC.

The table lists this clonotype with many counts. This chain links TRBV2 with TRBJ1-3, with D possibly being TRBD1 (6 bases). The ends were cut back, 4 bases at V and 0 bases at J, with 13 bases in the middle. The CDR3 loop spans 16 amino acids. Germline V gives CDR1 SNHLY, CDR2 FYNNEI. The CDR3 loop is CASSGPGHSSGNTIYF. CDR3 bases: TGTGCCAGCAGTGGCCCGGGACACAGCTCTGGAAACACCATATATTTT.

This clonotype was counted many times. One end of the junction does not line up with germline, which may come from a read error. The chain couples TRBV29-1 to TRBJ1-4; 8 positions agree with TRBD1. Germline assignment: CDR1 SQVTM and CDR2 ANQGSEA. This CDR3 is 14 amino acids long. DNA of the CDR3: TGCAGCGTTGAAGTGCAGGGGGCGAATGGAAAACTGTTTTTT. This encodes CSVEVQGANGKLFF.

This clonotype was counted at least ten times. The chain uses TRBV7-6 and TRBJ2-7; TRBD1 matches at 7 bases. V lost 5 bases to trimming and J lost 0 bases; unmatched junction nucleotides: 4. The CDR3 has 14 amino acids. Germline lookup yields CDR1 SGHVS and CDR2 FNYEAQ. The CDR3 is CASSLRQGSYEQYF. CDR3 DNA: TGTGCCAGCAGCCTCAGACAGGGCTCCTACGAGCAGTACTTC.

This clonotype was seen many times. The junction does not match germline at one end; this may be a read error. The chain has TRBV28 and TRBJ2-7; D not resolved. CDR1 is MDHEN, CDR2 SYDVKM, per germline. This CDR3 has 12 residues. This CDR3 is CASSSNTDTMHF. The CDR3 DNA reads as TGTGCCAGCAGTTCAAATACTGATACGATGCACTTC.

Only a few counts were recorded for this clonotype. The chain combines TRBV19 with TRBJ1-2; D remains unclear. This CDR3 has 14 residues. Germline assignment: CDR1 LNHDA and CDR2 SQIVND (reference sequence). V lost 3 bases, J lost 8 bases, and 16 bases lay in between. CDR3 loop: CASSIPSKVPGYTF. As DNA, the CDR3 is TGTGCCAGTAGTATCCCCTCCAAAGTTCCGGGCTACACCTTC.

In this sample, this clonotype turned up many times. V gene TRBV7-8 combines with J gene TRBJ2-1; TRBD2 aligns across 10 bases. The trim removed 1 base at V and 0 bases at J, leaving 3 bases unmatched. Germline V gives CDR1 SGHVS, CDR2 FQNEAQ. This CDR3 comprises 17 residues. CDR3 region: CASSLERGGSSYNEQFF. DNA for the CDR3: TGTGCCAGCAGCTTAGAGCGGGGGGGAAGCTCCTACAATGAGCAGTTCTTC.

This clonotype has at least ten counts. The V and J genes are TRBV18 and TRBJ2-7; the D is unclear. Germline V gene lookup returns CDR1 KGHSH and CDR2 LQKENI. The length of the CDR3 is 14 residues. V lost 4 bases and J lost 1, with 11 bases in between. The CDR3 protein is CASSLGGVSYEQYF. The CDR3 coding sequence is TGTGCCAGCTCACTGGGTGGAGTTTCCTACGAGCAGTACTTC.

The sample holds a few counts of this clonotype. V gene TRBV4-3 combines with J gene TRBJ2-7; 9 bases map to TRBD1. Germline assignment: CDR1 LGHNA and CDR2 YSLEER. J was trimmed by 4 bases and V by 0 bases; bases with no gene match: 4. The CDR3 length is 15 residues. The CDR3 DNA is TGCGCCAGCAGCCAAGAGGAGACAGGGGGTTACGAGCAGTACTTC. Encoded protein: CASSQEETGGYEQYF.

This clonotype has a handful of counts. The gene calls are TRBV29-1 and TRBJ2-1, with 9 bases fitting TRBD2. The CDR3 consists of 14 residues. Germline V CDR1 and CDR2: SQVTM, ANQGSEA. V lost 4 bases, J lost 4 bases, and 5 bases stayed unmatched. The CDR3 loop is CSVGSSGVYNEQFF. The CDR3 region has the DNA TGCAGCGTTGGGTCTAGCGGGGTTTACAATGAGCAGTTCTTC.

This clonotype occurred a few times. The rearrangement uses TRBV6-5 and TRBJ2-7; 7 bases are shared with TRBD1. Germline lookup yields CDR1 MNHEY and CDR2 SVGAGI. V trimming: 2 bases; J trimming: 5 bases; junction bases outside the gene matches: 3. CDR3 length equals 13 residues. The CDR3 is CASSYGTEDEQYF. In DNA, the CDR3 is TGTGCCAGCAGTTACGGGACAGAGGACGAGCAGTACTTC.

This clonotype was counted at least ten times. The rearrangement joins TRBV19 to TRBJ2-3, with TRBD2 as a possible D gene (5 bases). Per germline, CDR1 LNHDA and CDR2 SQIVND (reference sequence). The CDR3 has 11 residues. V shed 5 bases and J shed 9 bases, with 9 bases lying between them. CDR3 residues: CASSFGVTQYF. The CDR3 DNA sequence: TGTGCCAGTAGTTTCGGGGTAACGCAGTATTTT. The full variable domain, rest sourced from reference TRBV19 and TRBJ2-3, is DGGITQSPKYLFRKEGQNVTLSCEQNLNHDAMYWYRQDPGQGLRLIYYSQIVNDFQKGDIAEGYSVSREKKESFPLTVTSAQKNPTAFYLCASSFGVTQYFGPGTRLTVL.

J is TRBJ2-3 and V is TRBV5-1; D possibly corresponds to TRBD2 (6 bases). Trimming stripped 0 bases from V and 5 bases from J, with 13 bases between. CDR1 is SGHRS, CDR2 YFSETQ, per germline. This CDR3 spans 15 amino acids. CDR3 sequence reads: CASSLDSWGEDTQYF. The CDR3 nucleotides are TGCGCCAGCAGCTTGGATTCATGGGGGGAAGATACGCAGTATTTT.

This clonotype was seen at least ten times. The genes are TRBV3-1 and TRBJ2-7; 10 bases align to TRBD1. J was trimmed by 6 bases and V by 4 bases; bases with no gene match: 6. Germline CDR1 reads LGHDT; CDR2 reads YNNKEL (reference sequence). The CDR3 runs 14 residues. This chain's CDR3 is CASSLRDRGSEQYF. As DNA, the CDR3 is TGTGCCAGCAGCCTCCGGGACAGGGGTAGCGAGCAGTACTTC.

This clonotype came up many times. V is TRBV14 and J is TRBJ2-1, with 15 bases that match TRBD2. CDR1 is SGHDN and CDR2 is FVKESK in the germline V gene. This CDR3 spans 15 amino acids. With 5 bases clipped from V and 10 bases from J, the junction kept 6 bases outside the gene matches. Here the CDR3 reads CASSWTSGGALEQFF. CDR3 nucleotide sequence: TGTGCCAGCAGCTGGACTAGCGGGGGGGCCTTGGAGCAGTTCTTC.

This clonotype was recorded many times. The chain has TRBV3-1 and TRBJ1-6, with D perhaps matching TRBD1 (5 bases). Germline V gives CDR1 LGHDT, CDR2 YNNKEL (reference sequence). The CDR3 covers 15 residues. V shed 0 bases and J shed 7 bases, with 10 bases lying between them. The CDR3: CASSQDAGRNSPLHF. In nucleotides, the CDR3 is TGTGCCAGCAGCCAAGACGCAGGGAGGAATTCACCCCTCCACTTT.

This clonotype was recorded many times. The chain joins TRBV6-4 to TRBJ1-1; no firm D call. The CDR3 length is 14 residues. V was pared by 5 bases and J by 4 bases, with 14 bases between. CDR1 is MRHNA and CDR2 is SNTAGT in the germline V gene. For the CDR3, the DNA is TGTGCCAGCAGTATATCCTCGGAGGGCACTGAAGCTTTCTTT. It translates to CASSISSEGTEAFF.

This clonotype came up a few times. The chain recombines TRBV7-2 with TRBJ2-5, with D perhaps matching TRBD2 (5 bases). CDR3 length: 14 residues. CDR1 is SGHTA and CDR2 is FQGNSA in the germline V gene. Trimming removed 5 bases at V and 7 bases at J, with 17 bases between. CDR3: CASSLGLPGPTQYF. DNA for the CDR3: TGTGCCAGCAGCCTTGGACTTCCCGGCCCGACCCAGTACTTC. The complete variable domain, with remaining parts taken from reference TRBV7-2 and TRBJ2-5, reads GAGVSQSPSNKVTEKGKDVELRCDPISGHTALYWYRQSLGQGLEFLIYFQGNSAPDKSGLPSDRFSAERTGGSVSTLTIQRTQQEDSAVYLCASSLGLPGPTQYFGPGTRLLVL.

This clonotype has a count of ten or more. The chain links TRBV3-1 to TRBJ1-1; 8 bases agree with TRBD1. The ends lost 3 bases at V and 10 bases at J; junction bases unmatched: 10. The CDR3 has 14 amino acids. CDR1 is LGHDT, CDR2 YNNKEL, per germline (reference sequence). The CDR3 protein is CASSHSKGQGLAFF. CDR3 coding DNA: TGTGCCAGCAGCCACTCTAAAGGACAGGGTTTAGCTTTCTTT.

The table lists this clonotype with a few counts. CDR3 DNA: TGTGCCAGCAGCTCCCGGGACGGACAATCCTACGAGCAGTACTTC. Encoded protein: CASSSRDGQSYEQYF. This chain links TRBV4-2 with TRBJ2-7; D may match TRBD1 or TRBD2 (5 bases each). V lost 5 bases and J 1 base, leaving 15 bases between the germline ends. Per germline, CDR1 LGHNA and CDR2 YNFKEQ. The CDR3 covers 15 residues.

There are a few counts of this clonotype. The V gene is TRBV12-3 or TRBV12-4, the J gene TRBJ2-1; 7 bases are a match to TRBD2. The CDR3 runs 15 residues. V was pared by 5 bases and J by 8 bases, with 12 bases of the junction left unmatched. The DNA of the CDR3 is TGTGCCAGCAGTCCCACTGGGGGGGTGGGGGATGAGCAGTTCTTC. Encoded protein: CASSPTGGVGDEQFF.

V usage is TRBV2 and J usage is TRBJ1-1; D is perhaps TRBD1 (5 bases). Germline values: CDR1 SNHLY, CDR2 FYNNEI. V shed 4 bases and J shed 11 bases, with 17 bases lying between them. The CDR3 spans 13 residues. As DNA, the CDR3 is TGTGCCAGCAGTGTCGGGACGAGGATGGGTGCTTTCTTT. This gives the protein CASSVGTRMGAFF.

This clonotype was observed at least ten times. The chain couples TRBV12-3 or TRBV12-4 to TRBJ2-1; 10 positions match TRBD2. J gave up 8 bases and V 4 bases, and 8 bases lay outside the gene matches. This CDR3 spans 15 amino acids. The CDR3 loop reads CASSSAGGANDEQFF. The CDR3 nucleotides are TGTGCCAGCAGTTCAGCGGGGGGGGCAAATGATGAGCAGTTCTTC.

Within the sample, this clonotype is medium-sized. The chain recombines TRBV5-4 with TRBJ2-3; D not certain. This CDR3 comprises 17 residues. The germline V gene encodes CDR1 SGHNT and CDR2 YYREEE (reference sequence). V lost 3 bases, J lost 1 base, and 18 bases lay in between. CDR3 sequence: CASSSVTVGMGTDTQYF. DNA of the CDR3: TGTGCCAGCAGCTCCGTCACGGTGGGGATGGGCACAGATACGCAGTATTTT.

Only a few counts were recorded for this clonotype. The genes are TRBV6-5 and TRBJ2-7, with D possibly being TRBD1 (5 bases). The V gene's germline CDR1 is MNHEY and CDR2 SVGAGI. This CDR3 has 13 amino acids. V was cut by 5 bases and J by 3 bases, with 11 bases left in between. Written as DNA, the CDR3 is TGTGCCAGCAGTGGAGACAGTTACTACGAGCAGTACTTC. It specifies CASSGDSYYEQYF.